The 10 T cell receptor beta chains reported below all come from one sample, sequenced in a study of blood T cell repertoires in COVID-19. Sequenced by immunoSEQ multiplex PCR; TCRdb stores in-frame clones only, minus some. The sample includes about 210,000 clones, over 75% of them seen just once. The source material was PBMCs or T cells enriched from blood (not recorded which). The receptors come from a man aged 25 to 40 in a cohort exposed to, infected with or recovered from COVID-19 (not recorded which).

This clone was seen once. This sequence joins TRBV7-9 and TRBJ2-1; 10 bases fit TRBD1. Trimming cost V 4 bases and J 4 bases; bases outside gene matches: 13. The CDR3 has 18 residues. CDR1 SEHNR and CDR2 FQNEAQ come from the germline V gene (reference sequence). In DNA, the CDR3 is TGTGCCAGCAGCTCCCGACGGACAGGGGGGGTCCCATACAATGAGCAGTTCTTC. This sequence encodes CASSSRRTGGVPYNEQFF. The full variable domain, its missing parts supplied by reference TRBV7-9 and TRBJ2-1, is DTGVSQNPRHKITKRGQNVTFRCDPISEHNRLYWYRQTLGQGPEFLTYFQNEAQLEKSRLLSDRFSAERPKGSFSTLEIQRTEQGDSAMYLCASSSRRTGGVPYNEQFFGPGTRLTVL.

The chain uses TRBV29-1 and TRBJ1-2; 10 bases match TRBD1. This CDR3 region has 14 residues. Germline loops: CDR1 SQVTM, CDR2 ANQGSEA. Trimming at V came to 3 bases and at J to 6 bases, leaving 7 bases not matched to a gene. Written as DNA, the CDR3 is TGCAGCGTTGACCCGGGGACAGGGGAAAATGGCTACACCTTC. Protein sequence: CSVDPGTGENGYTF.

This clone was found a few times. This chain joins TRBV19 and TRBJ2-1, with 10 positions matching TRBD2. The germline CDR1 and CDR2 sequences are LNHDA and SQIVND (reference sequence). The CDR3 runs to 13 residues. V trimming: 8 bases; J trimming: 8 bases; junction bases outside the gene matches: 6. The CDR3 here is CASGAGGYHEQFF. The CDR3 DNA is TGTGCCAGTGGAGCGGGAGGGTACCATGAGCAGTTCTTC. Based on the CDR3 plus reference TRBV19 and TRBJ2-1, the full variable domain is DGGITQSPKYLFRKEGQNVTLSCEQNLNHDAMYWYRQDPGQGLRLIYYSQIVNDFQKGDIAEGYSVSREKKESFPLTVTSAQKNPTAFYLCASGAGGYHEQFFGPGTRLTVL.

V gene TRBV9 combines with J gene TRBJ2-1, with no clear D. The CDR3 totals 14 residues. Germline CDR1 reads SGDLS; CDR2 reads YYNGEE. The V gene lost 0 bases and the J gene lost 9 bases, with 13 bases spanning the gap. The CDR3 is CASSVGAKHIEQFF. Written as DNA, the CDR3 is TGTGCCAGCAGCGTAGGGGCCAAGCATATTGAGCAGTTCTTC. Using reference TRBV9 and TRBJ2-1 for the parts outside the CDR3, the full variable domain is DSGVTQTPKHLITATGQRVTLRCSPRSGDLSVYWYQQSLDQGLQFLIQYYNGEERAKGNILERFSAQQFPDLHSELNLSSLELGDSALYFCASSVGAKHIEQFFGPGTRLTVL.

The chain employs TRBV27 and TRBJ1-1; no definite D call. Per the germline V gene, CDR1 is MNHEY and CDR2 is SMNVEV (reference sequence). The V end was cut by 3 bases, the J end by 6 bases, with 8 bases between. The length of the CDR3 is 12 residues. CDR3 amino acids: CASSFPGSEAFF. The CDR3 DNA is TGTGCCAGCAGTTTCCCCGGGTCTGAAGCTTTCTTT.

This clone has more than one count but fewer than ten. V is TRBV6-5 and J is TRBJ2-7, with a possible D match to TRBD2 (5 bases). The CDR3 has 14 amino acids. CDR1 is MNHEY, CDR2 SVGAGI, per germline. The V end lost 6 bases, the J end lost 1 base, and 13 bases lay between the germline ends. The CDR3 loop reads CASRSGSGSYEQYF. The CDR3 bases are TGTGCCAGCAGAAGTGGCTCGGGGTCCTACGAGCAGTACTTC.

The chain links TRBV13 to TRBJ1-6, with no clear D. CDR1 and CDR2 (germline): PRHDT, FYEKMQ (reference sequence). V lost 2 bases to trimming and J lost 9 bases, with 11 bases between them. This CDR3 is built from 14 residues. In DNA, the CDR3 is TGTGCCAGCAGCTTATTTGACGGGAGTTCACCCCTCCACTTT. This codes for CASSLFDGSSPLHF.

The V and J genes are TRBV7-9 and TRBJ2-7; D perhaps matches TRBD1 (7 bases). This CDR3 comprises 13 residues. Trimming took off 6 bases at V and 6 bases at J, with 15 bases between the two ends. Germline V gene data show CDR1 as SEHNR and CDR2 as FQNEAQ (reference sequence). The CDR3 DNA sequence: TGTGCCAGCAGTAGACAGGGAGGTTTCGAGCAGTACTTC. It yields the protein CASSRQGGFEQYF.

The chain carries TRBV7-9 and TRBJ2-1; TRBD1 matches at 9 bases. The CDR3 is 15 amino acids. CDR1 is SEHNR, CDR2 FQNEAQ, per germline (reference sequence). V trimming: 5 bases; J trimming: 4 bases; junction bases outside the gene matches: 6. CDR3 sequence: CASSPPGQGYNEQFF. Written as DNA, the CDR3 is TGTGCCAGCAGCCCACCGGGACAGGGTTACAATGAGCAGTTCTTC.

The CDR3 coding sequence is TGTGCCAGCAGCACGGGACTAGCAACAGATACGCAGTATTTT. It specifies CASSTGLATDTQYF. This chain uses TRBV27 with TRBJ2-3, with 9 bases fitting TRBD2. Losses at the gene ends were 6 bases for V and 3 bases for J; bases not matched to a gene: 4. The CDR3 has 14 amino acids. Germline V lookup: CDR1 MNHEY, CDR2 SMNVEV (reference sequence).